This T cell receptor (beta chain) stems from a study of cytotoxic CD8 clonotypes in ibrutinib-treated CLL. On the study more broadly: Complete response was seen in 2 patients and partial in 24; about twelve progressed and 14 stayed remitted after a median 68 months.

Clones were sequenced by immunoSEQ multiplex PCR, and TCRdb holds only the in-frame ones, with some missing. The sample carries some 80,000 clones, about four fifths recorded once. The CDR3 length is 16 residues. V gave up 0 bases and J gave up 4 bases, with 13 bases separating them. Germline CDR1 reads LGHNA; CDR2 reads YSLEER. Study results and caveats: Patients showed higher baseline clonality than age-matched healthy donors, and it tracked circulating CD8+ T-cell counts.

This clone was counted a few times. Its antigen is undetermined. The sequence came from a human donor with chronic lymphocytic leukemia. Sample: PBMCs, taken after 12 months of ibrutinib treatment. V is TRBV4-3 and J is TRBJ1-3; perhaps TRBD1 as D (5 bases). The CDR3 sequence: CASSQEPTGIGNTIYF. CDR3 bases: TGCGCCAGCAGCCAAGAACCTACAGGTATCGGAAACACCATATATTTT.